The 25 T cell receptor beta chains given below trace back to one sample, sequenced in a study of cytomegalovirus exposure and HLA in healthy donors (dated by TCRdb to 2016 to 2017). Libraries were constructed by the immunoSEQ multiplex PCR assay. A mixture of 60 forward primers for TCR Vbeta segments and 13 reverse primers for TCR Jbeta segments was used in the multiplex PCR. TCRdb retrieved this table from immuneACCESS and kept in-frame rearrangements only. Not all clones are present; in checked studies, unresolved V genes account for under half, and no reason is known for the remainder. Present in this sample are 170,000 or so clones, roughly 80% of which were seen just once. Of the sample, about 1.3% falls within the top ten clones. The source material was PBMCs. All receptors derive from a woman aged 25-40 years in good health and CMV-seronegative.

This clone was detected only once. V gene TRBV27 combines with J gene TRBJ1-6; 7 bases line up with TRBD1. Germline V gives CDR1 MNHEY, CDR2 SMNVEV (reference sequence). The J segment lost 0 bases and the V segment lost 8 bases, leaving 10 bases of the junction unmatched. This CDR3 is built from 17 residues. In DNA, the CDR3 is TGTGCCAGCCGACCGGGACAGAGAAGCTCCTATAATTCACCCCTCCACTTT. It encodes CASRPGQRSSYNSPLHF.

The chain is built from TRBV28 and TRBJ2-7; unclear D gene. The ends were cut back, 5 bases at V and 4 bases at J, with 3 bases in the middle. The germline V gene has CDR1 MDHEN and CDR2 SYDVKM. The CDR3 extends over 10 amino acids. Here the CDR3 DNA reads TGTGCCAGCAGTCATTACGAGCAGTACTTC. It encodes CASSHYEQYF.

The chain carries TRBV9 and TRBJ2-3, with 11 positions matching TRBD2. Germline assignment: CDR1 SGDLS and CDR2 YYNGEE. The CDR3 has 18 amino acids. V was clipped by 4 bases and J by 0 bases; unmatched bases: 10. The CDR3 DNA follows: TGTGCCAGCAGCCGACTAGCGGGGATGGAAACTAGCACAGATACGCAGTATTTT. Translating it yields CASSRLAGMETSTDTQYF.

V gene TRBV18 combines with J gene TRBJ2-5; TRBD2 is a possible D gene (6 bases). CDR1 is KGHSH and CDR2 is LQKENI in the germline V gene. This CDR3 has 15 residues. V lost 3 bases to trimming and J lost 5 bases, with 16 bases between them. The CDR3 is CASSPVVGGSETQYF. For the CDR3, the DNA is TGTGCCAGCTCACCCGTAGTGGGGGGTTCCGAGACCCAGTACTTC.

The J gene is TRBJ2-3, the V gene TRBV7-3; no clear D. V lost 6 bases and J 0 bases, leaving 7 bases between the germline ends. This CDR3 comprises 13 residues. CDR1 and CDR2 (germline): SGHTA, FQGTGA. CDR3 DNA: TGTGCCAGCAGTCCCGGGAGCACAGATACGCAGTATTTT. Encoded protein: CASSPGSTDTQYF.

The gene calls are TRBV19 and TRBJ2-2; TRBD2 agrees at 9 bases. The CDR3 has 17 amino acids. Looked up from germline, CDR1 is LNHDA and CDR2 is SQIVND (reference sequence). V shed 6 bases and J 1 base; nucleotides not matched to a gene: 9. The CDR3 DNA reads TGTGCCAGTAGGTTTGAGCGGGGGGACTTGAACACCGGGGAGCTGTTTTTT. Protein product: CASRFERGDLNTGELFF. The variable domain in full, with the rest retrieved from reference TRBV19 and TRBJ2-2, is DGGITQSPKYLFRKEGQNVTLSCEQNLNHDAMYWYRQDPGQGLRLIYYSQIVNDFQKGDIAEGYSVSREKKESFPLTVTSAQKNPTAFYLCASRFERGDLNTGELFFGEGSRLTVL.

CDR3 protein: CASRPPGDGTEAFF. The CDR3 bases are TGTGCCAGCAGGCCCCCGGGGGACGGCACTGAAGCTTTCTTT. The chain joins TRBV5-6 to TRBJ1-1; weak D call: TRBD1 (5 bases). The CDR3 length is 14 residues. V lost 5 bases and J lost 4, with 15 bases in between. Per the germline V gene, CDR1 is SGHDT and CDR2 is YYEEEE.

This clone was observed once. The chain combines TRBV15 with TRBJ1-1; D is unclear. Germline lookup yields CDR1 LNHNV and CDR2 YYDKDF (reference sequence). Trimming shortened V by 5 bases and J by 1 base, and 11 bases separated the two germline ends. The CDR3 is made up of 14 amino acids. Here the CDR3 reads CATSPNGPNTEAFF. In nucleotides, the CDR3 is TGTGCCACCAGCCCTAATGGTCCGAACACTGAAGCTTTCTTT.

The CDR3 DNA follows: TGTGCCAGCAGCTTAGGGGAGGGGATCACAGATACGCAGTATTTT. Residues: CASSLGEGITDTQYF. The chain joins TRBV7-3 to TRBJ2-3; 7 bases map to TRBD2. This CDR3 contains 15 residues. Germline V gives CDR1 SGHTA, CDR2 FQGTGA. The trim removed 2 bases at V and 2 bases at J, leaving 4 bases unmatched.

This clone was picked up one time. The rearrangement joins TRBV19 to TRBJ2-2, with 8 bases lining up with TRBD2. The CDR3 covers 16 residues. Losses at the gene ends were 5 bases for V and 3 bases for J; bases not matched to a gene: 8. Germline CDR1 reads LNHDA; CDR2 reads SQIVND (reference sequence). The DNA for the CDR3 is TGTGCCAGTAGTCCCGCACGGGGGGGTTACACCGGGGAGCTGTTTTTT. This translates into CASSPARGGYTGELFF.

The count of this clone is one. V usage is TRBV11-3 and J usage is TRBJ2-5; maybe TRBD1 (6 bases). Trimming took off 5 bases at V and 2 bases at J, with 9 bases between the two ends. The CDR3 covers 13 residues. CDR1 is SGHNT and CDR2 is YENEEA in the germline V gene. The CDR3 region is CASSPRGQETQYF. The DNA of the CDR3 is TGTGCCAGCAGCCCCAGGGGTCAAGAGACCCAGTACTTC.

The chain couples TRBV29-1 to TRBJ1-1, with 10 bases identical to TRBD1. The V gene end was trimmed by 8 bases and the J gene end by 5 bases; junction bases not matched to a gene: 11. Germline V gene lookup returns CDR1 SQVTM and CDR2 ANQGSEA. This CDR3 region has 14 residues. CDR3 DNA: TGCAGCTTCCTTTTGACAGGGGGCACGACTGAAGCTTTCTTT. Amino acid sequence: CSFLLTGGTTEAFF.

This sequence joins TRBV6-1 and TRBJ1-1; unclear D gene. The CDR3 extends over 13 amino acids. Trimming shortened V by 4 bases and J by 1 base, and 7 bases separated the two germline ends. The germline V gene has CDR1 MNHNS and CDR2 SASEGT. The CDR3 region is CASSAVRNTEAFF. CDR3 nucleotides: TGTGCCAGCAGTGCAGTACGGAACACTGAAGCTTTCTTT.

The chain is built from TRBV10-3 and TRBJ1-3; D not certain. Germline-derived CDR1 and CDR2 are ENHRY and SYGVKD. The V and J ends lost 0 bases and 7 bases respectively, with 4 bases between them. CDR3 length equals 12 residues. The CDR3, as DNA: TGTGCCATCAGTGAGTCTCCGAACACCATATATTTT. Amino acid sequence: CAISESPNTIYF.

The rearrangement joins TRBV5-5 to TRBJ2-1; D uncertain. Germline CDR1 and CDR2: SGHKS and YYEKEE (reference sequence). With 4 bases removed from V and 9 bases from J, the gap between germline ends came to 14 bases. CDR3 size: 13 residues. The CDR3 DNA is TGTGCCAGCAGCCTAACCTCGGGTGGTGAGCAGTTCTTC. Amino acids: CASSLTSGGEQFF.

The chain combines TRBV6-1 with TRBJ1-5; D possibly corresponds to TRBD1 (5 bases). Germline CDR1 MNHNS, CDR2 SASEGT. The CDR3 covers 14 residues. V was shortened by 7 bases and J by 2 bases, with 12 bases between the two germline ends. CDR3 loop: CASISGGRNQPQHF. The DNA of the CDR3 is TGTGCCAGCATCTCGGGGGGTCGCAATCAGCCCCAGCATTTT.

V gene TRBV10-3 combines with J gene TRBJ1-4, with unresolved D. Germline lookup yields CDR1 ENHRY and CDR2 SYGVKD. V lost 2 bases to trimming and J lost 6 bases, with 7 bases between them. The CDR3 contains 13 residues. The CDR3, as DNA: TGTGCCATCAGTGAGGTTCGGGATGAAAAACTGTTTTTT. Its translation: CAISEVRDEKLFF.

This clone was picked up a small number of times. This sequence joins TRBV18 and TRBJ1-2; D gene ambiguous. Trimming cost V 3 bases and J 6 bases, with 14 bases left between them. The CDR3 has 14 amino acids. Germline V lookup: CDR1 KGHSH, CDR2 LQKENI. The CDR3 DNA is TGTGCCAGCTCACCTGTTCGCCGGGAGGATGGCTACACCTTC. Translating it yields CASSPVRREDGYTF. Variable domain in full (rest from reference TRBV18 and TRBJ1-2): NAGVMQNPRHLVRRRGQEARLRCSPMKGHSHVYWYRQLPEEGLKFMVYLQKENIIDESGMPKERFSAEFPKEGPSILRIQQVVRGDSAAYFCASSPVRREDGYTFGSGTRLTVV.

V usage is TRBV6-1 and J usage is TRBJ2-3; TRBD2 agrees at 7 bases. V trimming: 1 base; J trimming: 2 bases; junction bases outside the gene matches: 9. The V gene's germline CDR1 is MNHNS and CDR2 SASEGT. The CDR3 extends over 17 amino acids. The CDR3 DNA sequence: TGTGCCAGCAGTGAAGGGGCCTCTAGCGGCCACACAGATACGCAGTATTTT. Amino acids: CASSEGASSGHTDTQYF.

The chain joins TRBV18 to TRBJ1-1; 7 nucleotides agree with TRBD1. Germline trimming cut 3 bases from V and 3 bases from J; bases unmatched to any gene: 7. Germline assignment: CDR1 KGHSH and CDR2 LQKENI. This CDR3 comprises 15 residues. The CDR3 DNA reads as TGTGCCAGCTCACCCAGCCAGGGGGTTCACACTGAAGCTTTCTTT. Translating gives CASSPSQGVHTEAFF. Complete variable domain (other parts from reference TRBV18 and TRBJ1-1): NAGVMQNPRHLVRRRGQEARLRCSPMKGHSHVYWYRQLPEEGLKFMVYLQKENIIDESGMPKERFSAEFPKEGPSILRIQQVVRGDSAAYFCASSPSQGVHTEAFFGQGTRLTVV.

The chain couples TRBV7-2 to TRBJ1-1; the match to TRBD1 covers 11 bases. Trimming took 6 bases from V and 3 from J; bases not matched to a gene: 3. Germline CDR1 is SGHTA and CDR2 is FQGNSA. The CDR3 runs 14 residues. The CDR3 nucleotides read TGTGCCAGCAGAAAGGGACAGGGGGACACTGAAGCTTTCTTT. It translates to CASRKGQGDTEAFF.

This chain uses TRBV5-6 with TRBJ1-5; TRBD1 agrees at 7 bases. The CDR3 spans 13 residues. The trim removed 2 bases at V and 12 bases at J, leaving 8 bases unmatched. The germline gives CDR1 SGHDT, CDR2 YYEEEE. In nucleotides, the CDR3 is TGTGCCAGCAGCTTTGGACAGGCGGAGGTCCAGCATTTT. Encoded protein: CASSFGQAEVQHF.

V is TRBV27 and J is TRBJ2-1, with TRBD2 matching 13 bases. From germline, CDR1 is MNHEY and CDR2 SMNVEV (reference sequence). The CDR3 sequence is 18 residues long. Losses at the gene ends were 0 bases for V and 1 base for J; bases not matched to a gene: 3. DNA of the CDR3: TGTGCCAGCAGTTTATCCTCGGGACTAGCGGGGTCCTACAATGAGCAGTTCTTC. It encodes CASSLSSGLAGSYNEQFF.

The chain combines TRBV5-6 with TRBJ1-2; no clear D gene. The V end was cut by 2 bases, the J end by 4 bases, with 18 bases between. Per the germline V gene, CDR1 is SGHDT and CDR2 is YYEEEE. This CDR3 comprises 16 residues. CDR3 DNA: TGTGCCAGCAGCTTCTCTACCGATGGCGGATTCTATGGCTACACCTTC. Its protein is CASSFSTDGGFYGYTF.

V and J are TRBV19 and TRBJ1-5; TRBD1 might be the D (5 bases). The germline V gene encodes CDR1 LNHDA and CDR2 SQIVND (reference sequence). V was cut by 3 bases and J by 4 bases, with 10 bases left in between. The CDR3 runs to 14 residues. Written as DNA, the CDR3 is TGTGCCAGTAGTATTCGCAGGGATAATCAGCCCCAGCATTTT. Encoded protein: CASSIRRDNQPQHF.